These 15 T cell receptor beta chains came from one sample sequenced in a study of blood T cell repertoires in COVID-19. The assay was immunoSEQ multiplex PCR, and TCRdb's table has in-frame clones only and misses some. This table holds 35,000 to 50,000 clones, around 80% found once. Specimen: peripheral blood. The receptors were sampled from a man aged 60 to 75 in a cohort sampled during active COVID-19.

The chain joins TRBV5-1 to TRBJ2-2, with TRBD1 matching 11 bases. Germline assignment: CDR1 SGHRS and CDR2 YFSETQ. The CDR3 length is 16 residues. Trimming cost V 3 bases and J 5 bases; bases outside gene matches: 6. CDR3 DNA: TGCGCCAGCAGCTCCCGGGACAGGGGGGGAACCGGGGAGCTGTTTTTT. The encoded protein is CASSSRDRGGTGELFF.

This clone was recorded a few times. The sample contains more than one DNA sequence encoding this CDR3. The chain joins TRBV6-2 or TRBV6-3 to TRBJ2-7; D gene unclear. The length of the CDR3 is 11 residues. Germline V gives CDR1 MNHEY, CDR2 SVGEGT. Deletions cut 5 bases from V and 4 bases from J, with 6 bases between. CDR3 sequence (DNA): TGTGCCAGCAGTCCCCTTTACGAGCAGTACTTC. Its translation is CASSPLYEQYF.

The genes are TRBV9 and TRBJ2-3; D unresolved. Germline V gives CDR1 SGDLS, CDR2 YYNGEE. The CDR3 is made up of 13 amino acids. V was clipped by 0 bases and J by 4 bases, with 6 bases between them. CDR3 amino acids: CASSVGVPDTQYF. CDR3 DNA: TGTGCCAGCAGCGTAGGAGTCCCAGATACGCAGTATTTT. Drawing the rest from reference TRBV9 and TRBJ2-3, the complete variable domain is DSGVTQTPKHLITATGQRVTLRCSPRSGDLSVYWYQQSLDQGLQFLIQYYNGEERAKGNILERFSAQQFPDLHSELNLSSLELGDSALYFCASSVGVPDTQYFGPGTRLTVL.

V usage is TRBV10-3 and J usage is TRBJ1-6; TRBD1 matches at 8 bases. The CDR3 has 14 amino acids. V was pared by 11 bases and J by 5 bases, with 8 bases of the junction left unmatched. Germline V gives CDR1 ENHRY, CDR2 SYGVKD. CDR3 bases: TGTGCCGTTTCGGAGACAGGGGATAATTCACCCCTCCACTTT. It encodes CAVSETGDNSPLHF.

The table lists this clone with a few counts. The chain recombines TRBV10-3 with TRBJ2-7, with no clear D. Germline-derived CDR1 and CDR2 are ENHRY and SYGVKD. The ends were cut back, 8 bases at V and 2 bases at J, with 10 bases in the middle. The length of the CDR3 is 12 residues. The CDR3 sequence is CAISAGAYEQYF. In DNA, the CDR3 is TGTGCCATCTCGGCCGGAGCCTACGAGCAGTACTTC.

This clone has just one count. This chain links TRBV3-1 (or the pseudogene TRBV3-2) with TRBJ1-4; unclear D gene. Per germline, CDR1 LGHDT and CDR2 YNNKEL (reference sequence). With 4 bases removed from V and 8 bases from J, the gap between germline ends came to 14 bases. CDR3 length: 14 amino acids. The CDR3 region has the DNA TGTGCCAGCAGCCGATCGGTGGCGGGGGAAAAACTGTTTTTT. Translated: CASSRSVAGEKLFF.

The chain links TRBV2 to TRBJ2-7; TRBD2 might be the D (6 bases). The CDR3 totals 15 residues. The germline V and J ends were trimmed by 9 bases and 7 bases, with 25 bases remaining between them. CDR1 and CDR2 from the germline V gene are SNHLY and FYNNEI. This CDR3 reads CAREVRGTRPGEQYF. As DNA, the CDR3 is TGTGCCAGAGAAGTACGGGGGACTCGCCCTGGGGAGCAGTACTTC.

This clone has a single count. DNA of the CDR3: TGCGCCAGCAGCCAAGATACGGCAGGGCCTGGCTACACCTTC. It yields the protein CASSQDTAGPGYTF. The rearrangement joins TRBV4-3 to TRBJ1-2; D perhaps matches TRBD1 (5 bases). The V gene's germline CDR1 is LGHNA and CDR2 YSLEER. This CDR3 region has 14 residues. The V gene lost 0 bases and the J gene lost 7 bases, with 12 bases spanning the gap.

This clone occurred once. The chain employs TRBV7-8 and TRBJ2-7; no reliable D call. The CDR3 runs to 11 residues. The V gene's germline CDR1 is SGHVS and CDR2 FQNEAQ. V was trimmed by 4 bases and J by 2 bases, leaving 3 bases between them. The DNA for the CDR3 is TGTGCCAGCAGCTCCACCTACGAGCAGTACTTC. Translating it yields CASSSTYEQYF.

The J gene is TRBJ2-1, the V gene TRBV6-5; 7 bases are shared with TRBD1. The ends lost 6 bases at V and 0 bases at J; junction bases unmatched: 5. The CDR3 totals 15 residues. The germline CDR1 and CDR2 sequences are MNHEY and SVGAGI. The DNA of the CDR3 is TGTGCCAGCAGAGCCGGGACAGTCTCCTACAATGAGCAGTTCTTC. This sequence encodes CASRAGTVSYNEQFF.

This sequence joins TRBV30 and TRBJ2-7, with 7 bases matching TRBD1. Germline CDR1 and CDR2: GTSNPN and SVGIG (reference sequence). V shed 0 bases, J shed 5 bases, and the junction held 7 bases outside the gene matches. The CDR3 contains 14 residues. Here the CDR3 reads CAWSVGGSSDEQYF. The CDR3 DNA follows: TGTGCCTGGAGTGTAGGGGGCAGTTCTGACGAGCAGTACTTC.

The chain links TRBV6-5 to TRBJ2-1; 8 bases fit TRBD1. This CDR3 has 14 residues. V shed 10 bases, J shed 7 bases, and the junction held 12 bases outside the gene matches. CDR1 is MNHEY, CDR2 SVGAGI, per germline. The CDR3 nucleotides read TGTGCCACCGCAGTGGACAGGGCTTGGAATGAGCAGTTCTTC. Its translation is CATAVDRAWNEQFF.

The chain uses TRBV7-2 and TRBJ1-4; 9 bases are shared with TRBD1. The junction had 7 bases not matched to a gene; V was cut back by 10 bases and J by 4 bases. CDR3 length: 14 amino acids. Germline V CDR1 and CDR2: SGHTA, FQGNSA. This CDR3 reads CATRLDRGNEKLFF. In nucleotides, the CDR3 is TGTGCCACCCGACTGGACAGGGGTAATGAAAAACTGTTTTTT.

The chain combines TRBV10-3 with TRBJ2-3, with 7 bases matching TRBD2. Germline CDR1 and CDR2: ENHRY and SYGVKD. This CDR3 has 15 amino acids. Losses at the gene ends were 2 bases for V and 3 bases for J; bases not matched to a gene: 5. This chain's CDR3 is CAISEPGLSTDTQYF. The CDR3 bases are TGTGCCATCAGTGAGCCGGGACTATCAACAGATACGCAGTATTTT.

CDR3 DNA sequence: TGCGCCAGCAGCTTGGTTGCGGGGCCGGGAGACGGGGAGCTGTTTTTT. As protein: CASSLVAGPGDGELFF. The V and J genes are TRBV5-1 and TRBJ2-2, with D tentatively TRBD2 (6 bases). CDR3 length: 16 residues. The germline gives CDR1 SGHRS, CDR2 YFSETQ. Trimming shortened V by 0 bases and J by 7 bases, and 16 bases separated the two germline ends.